The sequence of this TCR beta chain was determined in a study of blood T cells in healthy people across ages. The study, taken as a whole, reports: Naive CD4+ cell counts and diversity both ran higher in long-lived than in aged donors.

This CDR3 spans 15 amino acids. Germline lookup yields CDR1 DFQATT and CDR2 SNEGSKA (reference sequence). In terms of origin and age, donors were healthy Caucasian individuals from Russia aged about 6 to 90. The second PCR ran roughly 7 to 12 cycles with a sample-barcoded 5' primer and J-beta primers. All cDNA molecules were each tagged by a template-switch adaptor with 12 random nucleotides. TCRdb re-called the 5' RACE reads with MiXCR, one entry per CDR3 protein. This table holds about 640,000 distinct CDR3 sequences, 40% to 50% found once. Concerning this clonotype itself: The antigen remains undetermined.

The V and J genes are TRBV20-1 and TRBJ1-2, with 7 bases fitting TRBD1. The TCR was taken from a man at least 80 years old in good health. The sample comprised blood. The DNA of the CDR3 is TGCAGAGTGGGAGGAACAGGGGCTGATGGAGATGGCTACACCTTC. It yields the protein CRVGGTGADGDGYTF.